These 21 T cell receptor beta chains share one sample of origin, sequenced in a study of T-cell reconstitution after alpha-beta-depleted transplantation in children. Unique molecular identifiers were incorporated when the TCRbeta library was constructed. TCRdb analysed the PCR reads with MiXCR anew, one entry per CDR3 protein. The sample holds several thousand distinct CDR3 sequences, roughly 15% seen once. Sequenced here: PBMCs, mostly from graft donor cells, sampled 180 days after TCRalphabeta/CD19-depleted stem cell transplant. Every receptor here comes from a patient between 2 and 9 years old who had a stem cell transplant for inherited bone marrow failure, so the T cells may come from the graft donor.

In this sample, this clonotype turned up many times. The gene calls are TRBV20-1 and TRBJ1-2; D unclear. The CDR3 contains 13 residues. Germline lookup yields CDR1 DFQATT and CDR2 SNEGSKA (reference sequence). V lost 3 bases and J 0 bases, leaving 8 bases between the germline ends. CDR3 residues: CSASQRANYGYTF. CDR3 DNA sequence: TGCAGTGCTAGTCAGCGAGCTAACTATGGCTACACCTTC.

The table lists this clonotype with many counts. The CDR3 protein is CASSSGQGAYIQYF. In DNA form, the CDR3 reads TGCGCCAGCAGCTCGGGACAGGGGGCGTACATTCAGTACTTC. V and J are TRBV5-1 and TRBJ2-4, with TRBD1 matching over 12 bases. Looked up from germline, CDR1 is SGHRS and CDR2 is YFSETQ. V lost 3 bases and J lost 8; bases outside the gene matches: 3. The CDR3 consists of 14 residues.

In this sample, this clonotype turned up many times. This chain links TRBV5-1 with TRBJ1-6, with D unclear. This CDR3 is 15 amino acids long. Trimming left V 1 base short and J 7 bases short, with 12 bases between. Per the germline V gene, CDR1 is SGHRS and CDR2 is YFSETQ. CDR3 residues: CASSLSTDQNSPLHF. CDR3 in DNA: TGCGCCAGCAGCTTGTCGACGGACCAGAATTCACCCCTCCACTTT.

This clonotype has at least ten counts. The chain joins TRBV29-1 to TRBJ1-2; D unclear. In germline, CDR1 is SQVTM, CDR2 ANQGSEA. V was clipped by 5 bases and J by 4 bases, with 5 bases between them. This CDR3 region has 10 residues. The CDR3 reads CSVWGYGYTF. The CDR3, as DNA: TGCAGCGTTTGGGGCTATGGCTACACCTTC.

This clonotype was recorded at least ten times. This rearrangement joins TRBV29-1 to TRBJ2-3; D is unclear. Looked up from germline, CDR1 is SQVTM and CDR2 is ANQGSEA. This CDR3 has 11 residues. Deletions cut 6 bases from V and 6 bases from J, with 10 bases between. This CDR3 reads CSVGPYDTQYF. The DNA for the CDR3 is TGCAGCGTAGGACCCTACGATACGCAGTATTTT.

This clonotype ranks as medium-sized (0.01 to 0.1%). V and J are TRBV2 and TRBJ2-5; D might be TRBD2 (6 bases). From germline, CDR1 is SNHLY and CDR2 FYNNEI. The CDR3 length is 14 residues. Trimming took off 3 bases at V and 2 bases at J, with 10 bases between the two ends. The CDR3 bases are TGTGCCAGCAGTGAGGACTACGCACAAGAGACCCAGTACTTC. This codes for CASSEDYAQETQYF.

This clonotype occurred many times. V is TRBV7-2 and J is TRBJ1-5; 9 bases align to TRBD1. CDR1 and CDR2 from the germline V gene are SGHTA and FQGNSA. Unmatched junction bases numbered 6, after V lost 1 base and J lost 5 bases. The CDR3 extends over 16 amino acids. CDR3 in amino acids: CASSLVGTGTHQPQHF. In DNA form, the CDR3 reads TGTGCCAGCAGCTTAGTTGGGACAGGGACCCATCAGCCCCAGCATTTT.

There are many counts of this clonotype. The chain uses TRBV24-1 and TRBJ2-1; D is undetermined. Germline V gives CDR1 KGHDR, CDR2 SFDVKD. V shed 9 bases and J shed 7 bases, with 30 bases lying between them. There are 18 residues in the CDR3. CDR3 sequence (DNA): TGTGCCACCGGCATGGCAGGCGGTCCTGATGGGTACATTAATGAGCAGTTCTTC. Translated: CATGMAGGPDGYINEQFF.

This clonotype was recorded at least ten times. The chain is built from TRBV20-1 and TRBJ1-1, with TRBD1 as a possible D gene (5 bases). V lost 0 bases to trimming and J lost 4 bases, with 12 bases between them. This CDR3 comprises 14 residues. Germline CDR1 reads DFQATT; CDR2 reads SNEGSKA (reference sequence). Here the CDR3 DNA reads TGCAGTGCTAGAGATGGGGGGTCGGGCACTGAAGCTTTCTTT. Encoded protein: CSARDGGSGTEAFF.

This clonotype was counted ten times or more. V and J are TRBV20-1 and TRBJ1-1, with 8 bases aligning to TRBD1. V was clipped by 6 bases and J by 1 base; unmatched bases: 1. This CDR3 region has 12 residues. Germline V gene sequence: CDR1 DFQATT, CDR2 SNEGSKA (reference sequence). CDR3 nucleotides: TGCAGTGCCGACAGGGGGAACACTGAAGCTTTCTTT. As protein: CSADRGNTEAFF.

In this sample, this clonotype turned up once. The CDR3 here is CASSVVWDREPNEQFF. Written as DNA, the CDR3 is TGCGCCAGCAGCGTGGTGTGGGACAGGGAGCCCAATGAGCAGTTCTTC. This rearrangement joins TRBV5-1 to TRBJ2-1; 9 bases agree with TRBD1. V lost 4 bases and J lost 6; bases outside the gene matches: 11. The germline gives CDR1 SGHRS, CDR2 YFSETQ. CDR3 length equals 16 residues.

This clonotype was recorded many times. The CDR3: CSVEEGDSVNTEAFF. The CDR3 coding sequence is TGCAGCGTTGAAGAAGGGGACAGTGTGAACACTGAAGCTTTCTTT. The chain carries TRBV29-1 and TRBJ1-1, with 7 bases lining up with TRBD1. The CDR3 runs 15 residues. Germline CDR1 and CDR2: SQVTM and ANQGSEA. The junction had 4 bases not matched to a gene; V was cut back by 0 bases and J by 0 bases.

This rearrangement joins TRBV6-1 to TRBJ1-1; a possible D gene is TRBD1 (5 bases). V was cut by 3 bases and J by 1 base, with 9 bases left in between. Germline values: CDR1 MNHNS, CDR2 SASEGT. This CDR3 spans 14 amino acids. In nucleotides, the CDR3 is TGTGCCAGCAGTGAGCACGACAGGAACACTGAAGCTTTCTTT. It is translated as CASSEHDRNTEAFF.

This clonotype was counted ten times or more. This CDR3 is CASSRVTGGRIKYF. CDR3 nucleotide sequence: TGTGCCAGCAGCCGAGTGACAGGGGGGAGGATAAAGTACTTC. The chain links TRBV14 to TRBJ2-5; 9 bases match TRBD1. V lost 4 bases, J lost 12 bases, and 12 bases stayed unmatched. This CDR3 has 14 residues. Germline assignment: CDR1 SGHDN and CDR2 FVKESK.

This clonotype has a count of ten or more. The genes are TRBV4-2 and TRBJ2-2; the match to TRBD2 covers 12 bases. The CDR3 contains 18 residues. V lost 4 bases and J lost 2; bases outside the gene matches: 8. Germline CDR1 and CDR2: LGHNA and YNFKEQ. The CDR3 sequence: CASSPSLAGGANTGELFF. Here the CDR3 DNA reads TGTGCCAGCAGCCCCTCACTAGCGGGAGGAGCAAACACCGGGGAGCTGTTTTTT.

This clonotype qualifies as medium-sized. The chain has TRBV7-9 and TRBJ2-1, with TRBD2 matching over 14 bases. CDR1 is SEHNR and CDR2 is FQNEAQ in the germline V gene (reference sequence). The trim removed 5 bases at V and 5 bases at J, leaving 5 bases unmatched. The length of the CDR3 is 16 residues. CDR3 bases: TGTGCCAGCAGCGGGACTAGCGGGAGACGGCACAATGAGCAGTTCTTC. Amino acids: CASSGTSGRRHNEQFF.

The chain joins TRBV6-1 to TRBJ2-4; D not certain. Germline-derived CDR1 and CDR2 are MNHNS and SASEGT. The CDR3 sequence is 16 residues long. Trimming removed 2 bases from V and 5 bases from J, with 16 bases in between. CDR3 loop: CASSERPPKPQNIQYF. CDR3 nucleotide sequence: TGTGCCAGCAGTGAAAGACCGCCTAAACCTCAAAACATTCAGTACTTC.

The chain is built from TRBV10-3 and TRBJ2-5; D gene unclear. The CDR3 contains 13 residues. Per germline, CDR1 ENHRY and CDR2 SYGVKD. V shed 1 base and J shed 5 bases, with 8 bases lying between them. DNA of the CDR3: TGTGCCATCAGTGAGTTTGAAAGGGAGACCCAGTACTTC. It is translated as CAISEFERETQYF.

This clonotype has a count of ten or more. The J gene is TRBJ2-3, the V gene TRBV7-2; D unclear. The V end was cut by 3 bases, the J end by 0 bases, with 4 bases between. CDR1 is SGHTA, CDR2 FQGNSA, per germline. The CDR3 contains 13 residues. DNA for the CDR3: TGTGCCAGCAGCTTCGGGAGCACAGATACGCAGTATTTT. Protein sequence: CASSFGSTDTQYF. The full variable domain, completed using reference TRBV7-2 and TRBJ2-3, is GAGVSQSPSNKVTEKGKDVELRCDPISGHTALYWYRQSLGQGLEFLIYFQGNSAPDKSGLPSDRFSAERTGGSVSTLTIQRTQQEDSAVYLCASSFGSTDTQYFGPGTRLTVL.

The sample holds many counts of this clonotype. The CDR3 coding sequence is TGCGCCAGCAGCCCGACACCACCAATAACTAGCGGGGGGGAACAAGAGACCCAGTACTTC. Protein sequence: CASSPTPPITSGGEQETQYF. This chain uses TRBV4-3 with TRBJ2-5; 13 bases are a match to TRBD2. The trim removed 4 bases at V and 2 bases at J, leaving 16 bases unmatched. Germline V gives CDR1 LGHNA, CDR2 YSLEER. The CDR3 contains 20 residues.

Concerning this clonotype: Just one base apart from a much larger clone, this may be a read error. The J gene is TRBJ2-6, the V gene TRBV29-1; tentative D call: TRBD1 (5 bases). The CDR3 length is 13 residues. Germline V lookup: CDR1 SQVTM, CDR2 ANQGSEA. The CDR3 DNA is TGCAGCGTTGTGGGGTCTGGGGCCGACGTCCTGACTTTC. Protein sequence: CSVVGSGADVLTF. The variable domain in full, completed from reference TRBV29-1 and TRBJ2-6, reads SAVISQKPSRDICQRGTSLTIQCQVDSQVTMMFWYRQQPGQSLTLIATANQGSEATYESGFVIDKFPISRPNLTFSTLTVSNMSPEDSSIYLCSVVGSGADVLTFGAGSRLTVL.